The clone carrying this TCR beta chain was seen ten or more times. No antigen is known for it. TCRdb re-called the PCR reads with MiXCR. Of over 14,000 clones listed, approximately 31% were seen once; the top ten hold around 21%. Before thyroid surgery, none of the patients had received any treatment. The V gene lost 5 bases and the J gene lost 7 bases, with 10 bases spanning the gap. There are 11 residues in the CDR3. Looked up from germline, CDR1 is GTSNPN and CDR2 is SVGIG (reference sequence). This specimen comes from a study of metastatic and nonmetastatic thyroid tumors. As for the study in general: Repertoire comparisons spanned blood and tumor or nodule tissue from malignant and benign thyroid patients.

Study-wide findings and caveats: Significantly higher TCR beta diversity was reportedly seen in malignant thyroid tumors than benign nodules, in blood and tumor.

The chain couples TRBV30 to TRBJ2-3; tentatively, D is TRBD1 (6 bases). Sequencing input: tumor tissue. This clonotype was obtained from a female donor with papillary thyroid cancer or a benign thyroid nodule (not recorded which). Some clones in this sample may be carry-over from other donors' samples. The CDR3 sequence: CAWSTGNTQYF. The CDR3 DNA follows: TGTGCCTGGTCTACAGGGAATACGCAGTATTTT.